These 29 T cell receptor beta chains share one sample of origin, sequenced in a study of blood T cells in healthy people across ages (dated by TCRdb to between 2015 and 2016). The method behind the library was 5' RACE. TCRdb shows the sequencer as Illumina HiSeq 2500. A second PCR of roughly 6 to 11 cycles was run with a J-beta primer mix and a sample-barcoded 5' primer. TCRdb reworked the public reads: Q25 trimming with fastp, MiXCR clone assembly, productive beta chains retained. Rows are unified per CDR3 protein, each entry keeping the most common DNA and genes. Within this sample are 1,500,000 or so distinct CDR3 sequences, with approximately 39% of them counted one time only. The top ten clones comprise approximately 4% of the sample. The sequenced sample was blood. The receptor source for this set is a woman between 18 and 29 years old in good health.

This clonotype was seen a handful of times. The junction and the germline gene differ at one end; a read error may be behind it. CDR3 amino acids: CAGSMGPNEQFF. The CDR3 coding sequence is TGTGCCGGCAGCATGGGACCAAATGAGCAGTTCTTC. The V gene is TRBV7-8, the J gene TRBJ2-1; D possibly matches TRBD1 or TRBD2 (5 bases each). The V gene's germline CDR1 is SGHVS and CDR2 FQNEAQ. The CDR3 sequence is 12 residues long. The full variable domain, with the rest looked up from reference TRBV7-8 and TRBJ2-1, is GAGVSQSPRYKVAKRGQDVALRCDPISGHVSLFWYQQALGQGPEFLTYFQNEAQLDKSGLPSDRFFAERPEGSVSTLKIQRTQQEDSAVYLCAGSMGPNEQFFGPGTRLTVL.

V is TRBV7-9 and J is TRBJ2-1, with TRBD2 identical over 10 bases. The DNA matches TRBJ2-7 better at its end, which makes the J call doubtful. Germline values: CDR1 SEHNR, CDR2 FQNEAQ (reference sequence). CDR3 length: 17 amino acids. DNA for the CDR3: TGTGCCAGCAGACCTCGACTAGCGGGCAGCTCCTACAATGAGCAGTACTTC. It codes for CASRPRLAGSSYNEQYF.

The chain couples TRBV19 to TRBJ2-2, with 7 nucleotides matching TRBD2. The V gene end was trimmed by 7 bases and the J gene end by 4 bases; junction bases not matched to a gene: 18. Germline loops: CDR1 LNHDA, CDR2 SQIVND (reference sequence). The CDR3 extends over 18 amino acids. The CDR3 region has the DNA TGTGCCAGTACCAAATTCGATGGGGAGGGCCTCGGCACCGGGGAGCTGTTTTTT. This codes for CASTKFDGEGLGTGELFF.

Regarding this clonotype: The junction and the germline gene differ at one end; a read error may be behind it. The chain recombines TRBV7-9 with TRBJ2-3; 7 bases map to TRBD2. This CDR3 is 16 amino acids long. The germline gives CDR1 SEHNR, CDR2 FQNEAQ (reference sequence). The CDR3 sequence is CAGSSPSGIETDTQYF. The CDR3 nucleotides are TGTGCCGGCAGCTCACCTAGCGGTATCGAGACAGATACGCAGTATTTT. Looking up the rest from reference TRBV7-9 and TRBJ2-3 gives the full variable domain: DTGVSQNPRHKITKRGQNVTFRCDPISEHNRLYWYRQTLGQGPEFLTYFQNEAQLEKSRLLSDRFSAERPKGSFSTLEIQRTEQGDSAMYLCAGSSPSGIETDTQYFGPGTRLTVL.

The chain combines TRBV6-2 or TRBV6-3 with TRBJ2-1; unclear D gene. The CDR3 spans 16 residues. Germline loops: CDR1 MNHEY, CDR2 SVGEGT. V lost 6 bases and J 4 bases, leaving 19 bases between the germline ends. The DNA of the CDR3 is TGTGCCAGCAGCGGATCTGGAGTAGCAGAATACAATGAGCAGTTCTTC. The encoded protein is CASSGSGVAEYNEQFF.

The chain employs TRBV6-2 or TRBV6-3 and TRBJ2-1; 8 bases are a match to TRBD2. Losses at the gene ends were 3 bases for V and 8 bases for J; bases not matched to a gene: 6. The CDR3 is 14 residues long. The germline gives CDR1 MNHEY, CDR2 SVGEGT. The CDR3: CASSYLAGYDEQFF. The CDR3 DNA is TGTGCCAGCAGTTATTTAGCGGGATATGATGAGCAGTTCTTC.

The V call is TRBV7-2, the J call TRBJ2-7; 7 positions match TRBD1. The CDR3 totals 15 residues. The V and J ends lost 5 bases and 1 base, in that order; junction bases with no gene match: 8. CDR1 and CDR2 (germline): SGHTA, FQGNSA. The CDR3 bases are TGTGCCAGCAGCCGAGGACAGGTCAAATCCTACGAGCAGTACTTC. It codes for CASSRGQVKSYEQYF.

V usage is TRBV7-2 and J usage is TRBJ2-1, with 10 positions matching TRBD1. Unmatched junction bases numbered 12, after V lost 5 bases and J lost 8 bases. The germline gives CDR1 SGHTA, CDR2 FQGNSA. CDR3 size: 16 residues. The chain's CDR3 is CASSESRDRGRDEQFF. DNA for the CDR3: TGTGCCAGCAGCGAGTCCCGGGACAGGGGTCGGGATGAGCAGTTCTTC.

CDR3 protein: CASSLVLGEKLFF. DNA of the CDR3: TGTGCCAGCAGCTTAGTCTTGGGTGAAAAACTGTTTTTT. The rearrangement links TRBV7-9 to TRBJ1-4; no definite D call. In germline, CDR1 is SEHNR, CDR2 FQNEAQ (reference sequence). CDR3 size: 13 residues. Trimming shortened V by 1 base and J by 7 bases, and 7 bases separated the two germline ends. The full variable domain, its missing parts supplied by reference TRBV7-9 and TRBJ1-4, is DTGVSQNPRHKITKRGQNVTFRCDPISEHNRLYWYRQTLGQGPEFLTYFQNEAQLEKSRLLSDRFSAERPKGSFSTLEIQRTEQGDSAMYLCASSLVLGEKLFFGSGTQLSVL.

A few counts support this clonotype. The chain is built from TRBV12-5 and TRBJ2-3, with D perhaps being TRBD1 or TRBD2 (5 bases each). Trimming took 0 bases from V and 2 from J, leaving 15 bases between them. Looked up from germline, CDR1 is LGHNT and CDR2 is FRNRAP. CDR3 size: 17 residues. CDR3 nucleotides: TGTGCTAGTGGTTTGGTACGCGCAGGGAGATTCACAGATACGCAGTATTTT. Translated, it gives CASGLVRAGRFTDTQYF.

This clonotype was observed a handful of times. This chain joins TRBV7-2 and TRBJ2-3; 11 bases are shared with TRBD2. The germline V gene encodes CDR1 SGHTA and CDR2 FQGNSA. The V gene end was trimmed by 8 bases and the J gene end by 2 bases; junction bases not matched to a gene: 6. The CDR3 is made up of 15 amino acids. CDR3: CASLSGGAPTDTQYF. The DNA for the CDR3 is TGTGCCAGCCTTAGCGGGGGGGCACCCACAGATACGCAGTATTTT.

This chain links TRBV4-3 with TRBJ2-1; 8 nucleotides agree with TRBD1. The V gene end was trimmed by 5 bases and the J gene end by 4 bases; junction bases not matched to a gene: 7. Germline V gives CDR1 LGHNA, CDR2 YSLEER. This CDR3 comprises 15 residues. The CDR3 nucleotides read TGCGCCAGCAGCTTGGACAGGGCCTTTTACAATGAGCAGTTCTTC. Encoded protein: CASSLDRAFYNEQFF.

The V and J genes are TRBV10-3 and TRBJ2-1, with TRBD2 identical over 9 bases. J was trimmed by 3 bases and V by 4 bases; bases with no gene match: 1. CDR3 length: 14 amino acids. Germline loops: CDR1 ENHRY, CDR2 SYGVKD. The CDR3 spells CAISGTSVYNEQFF. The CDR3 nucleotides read TGTGCCATCAGTGGGACTAGCGTCTACAATGAGCAGTTCTTC.

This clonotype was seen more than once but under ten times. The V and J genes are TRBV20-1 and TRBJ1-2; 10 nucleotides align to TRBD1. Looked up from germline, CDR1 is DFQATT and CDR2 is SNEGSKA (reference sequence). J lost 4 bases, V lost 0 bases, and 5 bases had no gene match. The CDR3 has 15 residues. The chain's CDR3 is CSARDPGTGVYGYTF. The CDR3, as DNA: TGCAGTGCTAGAGATCCCGGGACAGGGGTCTATGGCTACACCTTC.

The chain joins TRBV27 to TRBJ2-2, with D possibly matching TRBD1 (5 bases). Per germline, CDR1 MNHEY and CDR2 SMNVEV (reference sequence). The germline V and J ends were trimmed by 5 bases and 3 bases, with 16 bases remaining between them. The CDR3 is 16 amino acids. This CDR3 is CASSAQGSYDTGELFF. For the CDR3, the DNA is TGTGCCAGCAGTGCTCAGGGTTCTTACGACACCGGGGAGCTGTTTTTT.

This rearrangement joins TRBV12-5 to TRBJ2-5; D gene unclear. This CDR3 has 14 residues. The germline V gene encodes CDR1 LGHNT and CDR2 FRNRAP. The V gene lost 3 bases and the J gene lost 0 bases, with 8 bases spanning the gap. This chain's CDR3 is CASGFPPHQETQYF. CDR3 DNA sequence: TGTGCTAGTGGTTTCCCTCCCCACCAAGAGACCCAGTACTTC. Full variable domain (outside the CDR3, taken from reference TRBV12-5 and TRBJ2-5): DARVTQTPRHKVTEMGQEVTMRCQPILGHNTVFWYRQTMMQGLELLAYFRNRAPLDDSGMPKDRFSAEMPDATLATLKIQPSEPRDSAVYFCASGFPPHQETQYFGPGTRLLVL.

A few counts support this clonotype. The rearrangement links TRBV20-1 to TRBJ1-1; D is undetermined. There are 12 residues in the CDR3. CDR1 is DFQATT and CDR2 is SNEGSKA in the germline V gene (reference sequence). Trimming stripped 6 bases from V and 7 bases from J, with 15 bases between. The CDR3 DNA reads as TGCAGTGCACGGACGGAGACCTTTGAAGCTTTCTTT. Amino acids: CSARTETFEAFF.

Here the CDR3 reads CSVVTSGAWETQYF. The CDR3 nucleotides read TGCAGCGTAGTAACTAGCGGGGCTTGGGAGACCCAGTACTTC. This chain links TRBV29-1 with TRBJ2-5; 10 nucleotides agree with TRBD2. CDR1 SQVTM and CDR2 ANQGSEA come from the germline V gene. The CDR3 loop spans 14 amino acids. V shed 6 bases, J shed 5 bases, and the junction held 9 bases outside the gene matches.

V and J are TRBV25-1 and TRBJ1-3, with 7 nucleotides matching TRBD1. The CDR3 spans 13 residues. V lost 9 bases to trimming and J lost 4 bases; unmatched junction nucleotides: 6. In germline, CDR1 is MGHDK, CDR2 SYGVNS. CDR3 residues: CASQGVWGNTIYF. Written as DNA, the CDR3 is TGTGCCAGTCAGGGGGTTTGGGGAAACACCATATATTTT.

For the CDR3, the DNA is TGTGCCAGCAGTTCCTCAGGGACTAGATTAAGGTACTTC. It encodes CASSSSGTRLRYF. V and J are TRBV28 and TRBJ2-4; 8 nucleotides align to TRBD2. The V and J ends lost 4 bases and 15 bases, in that order; junction bases with no gene match: 11. This CDR3 has 13 amino acids. Germline V lookup: CDR1 MDHEN, CDR2 SYDVKM. The variable domain in full, completed from reference TRBV28 and TRBJ2-4, reads DVKVTQSSRYLVKRTGEKVFLECVQDMDHENMFWYRQDPGLGLRLIYFSYDVKMKEKGDIPEGYSVSREKKERFSLILESASTNQTSMYLCASSSSGTRLRYFGAGTRLSVL.

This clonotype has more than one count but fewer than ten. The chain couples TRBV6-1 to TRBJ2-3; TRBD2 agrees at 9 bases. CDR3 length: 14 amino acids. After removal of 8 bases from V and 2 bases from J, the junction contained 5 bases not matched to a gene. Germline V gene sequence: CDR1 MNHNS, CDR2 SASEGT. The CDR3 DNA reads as TGTGCCAGCCGTATAGCGGGAGCCACAGATACGCAGTATTTT. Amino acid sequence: CASRIAGATDTQYF.

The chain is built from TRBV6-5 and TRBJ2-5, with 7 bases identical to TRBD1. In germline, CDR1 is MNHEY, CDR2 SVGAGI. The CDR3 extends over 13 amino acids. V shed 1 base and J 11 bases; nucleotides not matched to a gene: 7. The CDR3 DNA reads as TGTGCCAGCAGTTACTTCGACAGGGACGCGCAGTACTTC. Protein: CASSYFDRDAQYF.

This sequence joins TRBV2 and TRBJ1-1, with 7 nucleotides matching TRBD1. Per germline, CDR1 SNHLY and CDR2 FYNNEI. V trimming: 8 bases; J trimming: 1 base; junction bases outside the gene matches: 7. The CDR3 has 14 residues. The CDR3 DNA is TGTGCCAGCCCCCGGGACAGAGAGAACACTGAAGCTTTCTTT. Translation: CASPRDRENTEAFF.

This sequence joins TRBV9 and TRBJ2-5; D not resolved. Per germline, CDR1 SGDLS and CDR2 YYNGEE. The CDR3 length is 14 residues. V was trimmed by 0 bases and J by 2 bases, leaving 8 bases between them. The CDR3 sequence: CASSVGPAQETQYF. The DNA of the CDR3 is TGTGCCAGCAGCGTAGGGCCAGCACAAGAGACCCAGTACTTC.

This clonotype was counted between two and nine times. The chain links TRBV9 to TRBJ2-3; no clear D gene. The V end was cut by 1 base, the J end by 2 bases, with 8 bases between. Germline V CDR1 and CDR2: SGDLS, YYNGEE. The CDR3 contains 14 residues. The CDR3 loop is CASSVRGHTDTQYF. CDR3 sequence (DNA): TGTGCCAGCAGCGTACGCGGTCACACAGATACGCAGTATTTT.

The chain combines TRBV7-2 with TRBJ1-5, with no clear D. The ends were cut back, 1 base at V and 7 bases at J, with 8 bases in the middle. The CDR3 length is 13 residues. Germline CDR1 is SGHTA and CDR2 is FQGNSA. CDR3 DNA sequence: TGTGCCAGCAGCTTAGGGACGCGACAGCCCCAGCATTTT. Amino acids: CASSLGTRQPQHF.

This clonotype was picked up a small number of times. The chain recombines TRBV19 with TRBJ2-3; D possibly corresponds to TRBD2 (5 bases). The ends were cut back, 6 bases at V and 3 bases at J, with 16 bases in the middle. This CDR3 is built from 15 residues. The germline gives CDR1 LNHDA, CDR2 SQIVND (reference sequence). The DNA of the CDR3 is TGTGCCAGTAGAGATCTGGGAGAGGGAACAGATACGCAGTATTTT. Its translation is CASRDLGEGTDTQYF.

DNA for the CDR3: TGCAGTGCTAGCGGACGCGGGCATAGCACAGATACGCAGTATTTT. It translates to CSASGRGHSTDTQYF. The rearrangement uses TRBV20-1 and TRBJ2-3, with D maybe TRBD2 (5 bases). Germline values: CDR1 DFQATT, CDR2 SNEGSKA (reference sequence). The CDR3 totals 15 residues. V was shortened by 3 bases and J by 0 bases, with 13 bases between the two germline ends.

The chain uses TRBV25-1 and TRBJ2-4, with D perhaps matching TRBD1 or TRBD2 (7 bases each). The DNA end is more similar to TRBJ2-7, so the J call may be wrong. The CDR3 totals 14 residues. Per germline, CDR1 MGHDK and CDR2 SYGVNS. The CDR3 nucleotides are TGTGCCAGCAGTGAATATTCAGGGGGGGACGAGCAGTACTTC. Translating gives CASSEYSGGDEQYF.